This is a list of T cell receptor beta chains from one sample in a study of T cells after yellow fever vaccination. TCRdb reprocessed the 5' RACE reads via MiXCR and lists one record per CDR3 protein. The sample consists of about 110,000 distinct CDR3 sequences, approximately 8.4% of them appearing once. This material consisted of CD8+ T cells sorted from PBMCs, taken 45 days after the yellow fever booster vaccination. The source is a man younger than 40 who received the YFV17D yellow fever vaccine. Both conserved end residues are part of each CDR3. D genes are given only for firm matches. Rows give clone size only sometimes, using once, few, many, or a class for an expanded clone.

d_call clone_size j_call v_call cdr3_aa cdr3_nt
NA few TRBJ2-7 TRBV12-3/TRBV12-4 CASRRSGVPYEQYF TGTGCCAGCAGACGTTCCGGGGTTCCCTACGAGCAGTACTTC
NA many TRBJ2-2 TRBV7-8 CASSLDLGTGELFF TGTGCCAGCAGCTTAGATCTTGGCACCGGGGAGCTGTTTTTT
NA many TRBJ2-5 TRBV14 CASSHPPKVKTQYF TGTGCCAGCAGCCACCCACCGAAGGTGAAGACCCAGTACTTC
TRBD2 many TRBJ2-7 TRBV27 CASSFGLAGGRREQYF TGTGCCAGCAGTTTTGGACTAGCGGGGGGACGCCGCGAGCAGTACTTC
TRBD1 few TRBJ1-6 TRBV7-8 CASMVGTGGSPLHF TGTGCCAGCATGGTCGGGACAGGGGGTTCACCCCTCCACTTT
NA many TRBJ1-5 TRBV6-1 CASSIFWGEGQPQHF TGTGCCAGCTCCATTTTTTGGGGGGAAGGTCAGCCCCAGCATTTT
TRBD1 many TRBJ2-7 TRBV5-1 CASSLAGGGSYEQYF TGCGCCAGCAGCTTGGCAGGGGGTGGCTCCTACGAGCAGTACTTC
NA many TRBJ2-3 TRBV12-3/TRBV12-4 CASSLSAGDTQYF TGTGCCAGCAGTTTAAGCGCGGGAGATACGCAGTATTTT
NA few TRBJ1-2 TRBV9 CASSVLPGETNYGYTF TGTGCCAGCAGCGTTCTCCCAGGAGAGACGAACTATGGCTACACCTTC
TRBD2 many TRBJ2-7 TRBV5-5 CASSSGLAGFSSYEQYF TGTGCCAGCAGCTCGGGACTAGCGGGCTTTAGCTCCTACGAGCAGTACTTC
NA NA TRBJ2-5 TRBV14 CASSLAGTSQYF TGTGCCAGCAGCCTCGCCGGCACTTCCCAGTACTTC
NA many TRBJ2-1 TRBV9 CASGAGSYNEQFF TGTGCCAGCGGAGCGGGCTCCTACAATGAGCAGTTCTTC
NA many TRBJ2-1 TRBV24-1 CATSDLRGNEQFF TGTGCCACCAGTGATTTGAGGGGAAATGAGCAGTTCTTC
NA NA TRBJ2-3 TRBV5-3 CARSLGLLRDTQYF TGTGCCAGGAGCCTCGGCCTGCTCAGAGATACGCAGTATTTT
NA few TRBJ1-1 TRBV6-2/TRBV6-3 CASSYAGTITEAFF TGTGCCAGCAGTTACGCAGGGACAATTACTGAAGCTTTCTTT
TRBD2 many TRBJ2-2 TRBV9 CASSVVREGYTTGELFF TGTGCCAGCAGCGTAGTGCGGGAGGGGTATACCACCGGGGAGCTGTTTTTT
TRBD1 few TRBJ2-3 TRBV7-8 CASRMLGTVTDTQYF TGTGCCAGCAGGATGCTCGGGACAGTCACAGATACGCAGTATTTT
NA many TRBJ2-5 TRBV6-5 CASSYSWQLTETQYF TGTGCCAGCAGTTACTCATGGCAGCTCACGGAGACCCAGTACTTC
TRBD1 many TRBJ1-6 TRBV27 CASSFGTANSPLHF TGTGCCAGCAGTTTCGGGACAGCTAATTCACCCCTCCACTTT
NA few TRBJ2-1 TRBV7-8 CASSPPSYLSSYNEQFF TGTGCCAGCAGCCCGCCGTCCTACCTGAGCTCCTACAATGAGCAGTTCTTC
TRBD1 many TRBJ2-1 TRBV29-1 CSVLGTEGTANEQFF TGCAGCGTCCTCGGGACAGAAGGCACGGCCAATGAGCAGTTCTTC
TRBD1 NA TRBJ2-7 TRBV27 CASSLSGTGDYEQYF TGTGCCAGCAGTTTGTCCGGGACAGGAGACTACGAGCAGTACTTC
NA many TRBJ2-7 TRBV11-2 CASSFSSAAYEQYF TGTGCCAGCAGCTTTTCTAGCGCTGCCTACGAGCAGTACTTC
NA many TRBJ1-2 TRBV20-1 CSADRDMDYGYTF TGCAGTGCCGACCGGGATATGGACTATGGCTACACCTTC
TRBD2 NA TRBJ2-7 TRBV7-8 CASSLAGQRGEQYF TGTGCCAGCAGCTTAGCGGGCCAGCGGGGCGAGCAGTACTTC
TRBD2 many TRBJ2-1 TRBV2 CASSVTVAGGSNEQFF TGTGCCAGCAGTGTGACAGTAGCGGGAGGGTCAAATGAGCAGTTCTTC
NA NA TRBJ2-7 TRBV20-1 CSARPLTYEQYF TGCAGTGCTAGGCCCCTTACCTACGAGCAGTACTTC
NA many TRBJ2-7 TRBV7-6 CASSLDSSYEQYF TGTGCCAGCAGCTTAGACAGCTCCTACGAGCAGTACTTC
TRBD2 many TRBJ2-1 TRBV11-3 CASSLGSPGLAGTYNEQFF TGTGCCAGCAGCTTAGGGTCCCCGGGACTAGCGGGGACGTACAATGAGCAGTTCTTC
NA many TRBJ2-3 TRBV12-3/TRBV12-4 CASSSLGEGVVDTQYF TGTGCCAGCAGTTCACTGGGAGAGGGAGTGGTAGATACGCAGTATTTT
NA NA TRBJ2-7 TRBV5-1 CASSLAGIGHEQYF TGCGCCAGCAGCTTGGCAGGCATAGGGCACGAGCAGTACTTC
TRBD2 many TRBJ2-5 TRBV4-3 CASSQGVASGTETQYF TGCGCCAGCAGCCAAGGCGTGGCTAGCGGGACGGAGACCCAGTACTTC
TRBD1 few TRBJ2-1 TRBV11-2 CASSPGQGARNEQFF TGTGCCAGCAGCCCCGGACAGGGGGCCAGGAATGAGCAGTTCTTC
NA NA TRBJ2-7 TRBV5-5 CASSSEYYSYEQYF TGTGCCAGCAGCTCGGAATACTACTCCTACGAGCAGTACTTC
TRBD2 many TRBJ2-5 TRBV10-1 CASSAETSGKETQYF TGCGCCAGCAGTGCGGAGACTAGCGGGAAAGAGACCCAGTACTTC
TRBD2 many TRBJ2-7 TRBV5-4 CASSASGSHEQYF TGTGCCAGCAGTGCTAGCGGGAGCCACGAGCAGTACTTC
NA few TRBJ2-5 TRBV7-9 CASSSTHQGGKETQYF TGTGCCAGCAGCTCAACGCACCAGGGCGGGAAAGAGACCCAGTACTTC
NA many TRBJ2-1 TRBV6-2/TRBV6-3 CASKGYQGRNQRPPEQFF TGTGCCAGCAAGGGGTACCAGGGTCGTAACCAACGCCCACCGGAGCAGTTCTTC
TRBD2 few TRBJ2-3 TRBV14 CASSQDLAGVRTDTQYF TGTGCCAGCAGCCAAGACCTAGCGGGAGTGAGGACAGATACGCAGTATTTT
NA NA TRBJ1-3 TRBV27 CASSASGTRGNTIYF TGTGCCAGCAGTGCGTCTGGTACGAGGGGAAACACCATATATTTT
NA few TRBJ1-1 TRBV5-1 CASSSNIIRDTEAFF TGCGCCAGCAGCTCTAATATTATAAGGGACACTGAAGCTTTCTTT
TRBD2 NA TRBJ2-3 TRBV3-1 CASSQSRAGDTDTQYF TGTGCCAGCAGCCAAAGCCGGGCGGGAGACACAGATACGCAGTATTTT
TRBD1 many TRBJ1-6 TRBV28 CASSLGQGISPLHF TGTGCCAGCAGTTTGGGACAGGGAATCTCACCCCTCCACTTT
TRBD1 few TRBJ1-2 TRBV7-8 CASSLGGRGPQGYTF TGTGCCAGCAGCTTGGGGGGCAGGGGGCCTCAGGGCTACACCTTC
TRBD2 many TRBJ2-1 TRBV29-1 CSVEEELAGGRASYNEQFF TGCAGCGTTGAAGAGGAACTAGCGGGAGGGCGGGCCTCCTACAATGAGCAGTTCTTC
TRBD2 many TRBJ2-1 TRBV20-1 CSAWTQREGREQFF TGCAGTGCCTGGACTCAGCGGGAGGGCCGTGAGCAGTTCTTC
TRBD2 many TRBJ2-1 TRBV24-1 CATSPSLAGGPDEQFF TGTGCCACCAGCCCATCACTAGCGGGAGGGCCGGATGAGCAGTTCTTC
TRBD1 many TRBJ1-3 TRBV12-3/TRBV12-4 CASSVRDRPFSGNTIYF TGTGCCAGCAGCGTCCGGGACAGGCCTTTCTCTGGAAACACCATATATTTT
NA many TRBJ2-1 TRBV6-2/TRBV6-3 CASSPGTEQFF TGTGCCAGCAGTCCCGGGACGGAGCAGTTCTTC
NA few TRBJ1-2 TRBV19 CASGGSTVDGYTF TGTGCCAGTGGTGGCAGTACCGTTGATGGCTACACCTTC
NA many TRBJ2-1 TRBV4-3 CASSQGPLDNEQFF TGCGCCAGCAGCCAAGGGCCCCTGGACAATGAGCAGTTCTTC
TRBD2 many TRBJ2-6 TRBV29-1 CSPAREDSGANVLTF TGCAGCCCCGCCCGGGAGGACTCTGGGGCCAACGTCCTGACTTTC
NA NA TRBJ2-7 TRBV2 CASRDGPTLDDEQYF TGTGCCAGCAGAGACGGCCCTACCCTAGACGACGAGCAGTACTTC
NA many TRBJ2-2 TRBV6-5 CASSYGEAGELFF TGTGCCAGCAGTTACGGGGAGGCCGGGGAGCTGTTTTTT
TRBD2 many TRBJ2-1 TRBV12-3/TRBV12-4 CASSPRVDHFLAGHVNEQFF TGTGCCAGCAGTCCCCGAGTAGACCACTTCCTAGCGGGGCACGTCAATGAGCAGTTCTTC
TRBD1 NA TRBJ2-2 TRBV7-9 CASSSRDRGTGELFF TGTGCCAGCAGCTCCCGGGACAGGGGGACCGGGGAGCTGTTTTTT
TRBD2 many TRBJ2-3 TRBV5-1 CASSPWTSGSLDTQYF TGCGCCAGCAGCCCATGGACTAGCGGGAGTCTGGATACGCAGTATTTT
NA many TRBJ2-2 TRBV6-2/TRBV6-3 CASSYAGSTGELFF TGTGCCAGCAGTTATGCCGGGAGCACCGGGGAGCTGTTTTTT
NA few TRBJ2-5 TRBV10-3 CAISESTQAEETQYF TGTGCCATCAGTGAGTCGACTCAAGCCGAGGAGACCCAGTACTTC
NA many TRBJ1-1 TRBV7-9 CASSFGLNTEAFF TGTGCCAGCAGCTTCGGGCTGAACACTGAAGCTTTCTTT